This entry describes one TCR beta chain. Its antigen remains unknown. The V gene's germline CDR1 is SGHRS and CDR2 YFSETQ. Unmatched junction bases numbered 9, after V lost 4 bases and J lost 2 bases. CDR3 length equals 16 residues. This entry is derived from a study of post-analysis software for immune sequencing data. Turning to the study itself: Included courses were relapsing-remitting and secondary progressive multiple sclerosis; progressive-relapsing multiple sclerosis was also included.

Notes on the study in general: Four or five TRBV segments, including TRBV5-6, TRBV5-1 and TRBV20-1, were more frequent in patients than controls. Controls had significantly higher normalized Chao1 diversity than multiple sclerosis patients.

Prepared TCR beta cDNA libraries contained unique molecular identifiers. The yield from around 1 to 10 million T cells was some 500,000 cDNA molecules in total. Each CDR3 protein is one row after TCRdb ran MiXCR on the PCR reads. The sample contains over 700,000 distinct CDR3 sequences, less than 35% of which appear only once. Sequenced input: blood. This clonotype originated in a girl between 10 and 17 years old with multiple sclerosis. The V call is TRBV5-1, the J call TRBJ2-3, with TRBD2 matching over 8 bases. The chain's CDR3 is CASSLILAGTTDTQYF. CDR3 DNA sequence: TGCGCCAGCAGCCTCATTTTAGCGGGGACCACAGATACGCAGTATTTT.